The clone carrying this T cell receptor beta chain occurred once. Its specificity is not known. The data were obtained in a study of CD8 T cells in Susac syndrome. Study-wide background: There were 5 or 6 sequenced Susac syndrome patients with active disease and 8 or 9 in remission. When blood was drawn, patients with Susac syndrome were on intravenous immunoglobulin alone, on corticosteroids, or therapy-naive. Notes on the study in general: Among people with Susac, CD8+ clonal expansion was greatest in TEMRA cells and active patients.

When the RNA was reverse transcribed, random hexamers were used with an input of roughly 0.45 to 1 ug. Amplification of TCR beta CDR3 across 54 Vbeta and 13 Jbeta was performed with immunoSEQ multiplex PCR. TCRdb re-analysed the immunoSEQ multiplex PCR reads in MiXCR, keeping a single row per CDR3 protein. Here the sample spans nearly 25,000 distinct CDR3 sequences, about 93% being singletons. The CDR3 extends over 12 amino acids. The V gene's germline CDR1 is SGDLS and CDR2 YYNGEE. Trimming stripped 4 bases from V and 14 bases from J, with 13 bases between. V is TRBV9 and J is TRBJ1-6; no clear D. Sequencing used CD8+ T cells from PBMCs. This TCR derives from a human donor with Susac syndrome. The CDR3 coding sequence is TGTGCCAGCAGCCCTGGCCACGGGGCCCTCCACTTT. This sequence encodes CASSPGHGALHF.